The clone carrying this T cell receptor (beta chain) was detected a few times. Germline CDR1 reads WNHNN; CDR2 reads SYGVQD (reference sequence). V was clipped by 0 bases and J by 6 bases, with 11 bases between them. The CDR3 extends over 14 amino acids. This entry is derived from a study of blood T cell repertoires in COVID-19. On the study more broadly: The United States, Italy and Spain provided the acute and convalescent COVID-19 samples.

In the original workflow: Reference gene primer amplification in the assay estimated nucleated cell counts. Assay used: immunoSEQ multiplex PCR; TCRdb lists only in-frame clones, some missing. That table is the source of V, J and clone size, and D and trimming were worked out from the DNA. This repertoire shows nearly 11,000 clones, about 83% found once; its top ten account for approximately 30%. The chain couples TRBV10-1 to TRBJ1-1; D not resolved. This TCR was sampled from a man over 45 with active COVID-19. The sequenced sample consisted of peripheral blood. CDR3 region: CASSESKGGPEAFF. Written as DNA, the CDR3 is TGCGCCAGCAGTGAGTCGAAGGGAGGCCCTGAAGCTTTCTTT.